Sequencing of this T cell receptor beta chain was carried out in a study of beta chain features in type 1 diabetes. The study's findings and limits: Researchers report that Type 1 diabetes patients had moderately but significantly shorter TCRB CDR3s across all four CD4+ subsets.

The V segment lost 6 bases and the J segment 8 bases; nucleotides outside the gene matches: 12. This CDR3 contains 15 residues. Germline loops: CDR1 WSHSY, CDR2 SAAADI. Note on this clone: What it recognizes is unknown.

The authors reverse transcribed all of the isolated RNA, so sequencing captured expressed TCRB transcripts. The data were produced by immunoSEQ multiplex PCR, yet TCRdb's version contains in-frame clones alone and is incomplete. Among 360,000 or so clones, 15% to 20% were seen once, and the ten largest hold approximately 0.046%. Sample: naive CD4+ T cells from blood. The chain has TRBV10-2 and TRBJ2-1; 8 bases match TRBD2. The sequence came from a woman under 30 in good health. CDR3 loop: CASRRDPGREDEQFF. DNA for the CDR3: TGCGCCAGCAGACGGGACCCCGGGCGGGAGGATGAGCAGTTCTTC.